One sample yielded the 31 T cell receptor beta chains listed below, sequenced in a study of T-cell memory formation after mild COVID-19. MiXCR was run by TCRdb on the 5' RACE reads, yielding one entry per CDR3 protein. The sample includes about 340,000 distinct CDR3 sequences, approximately 12% of them seen just once. The sequencing sample was made of PBMCs or a T cell subset sorted from them (not recorded which). These receptors all come from a man between 18 and 35 years old who had mild COVID-19 (a few samples of this study predate the infection). Cell type and time point are not known.

In its sample, this clonotype was seen a few times. The chain carries TRBV7-2 and TRBJ2-7; unclear D gene. CDR3 length: 15 residues. V lost 1 base, J lost 2 bases, and 12 bases lay in between. Germline V gives CDR1 SGHTA, CDR2 FQGNSA. This chain's CDR3 is CASSLGSGLTYEQYF. Here the CDR3 DNA reads TGTGCCAGCAGCTTAGGTTCCGGGCTAACCTACGAGCAGTACTTC.

The rearrangement links TRBV7-7 to TRBJ2-3; a weak D match, TRBD2 (5 bases). V lost 5 bases and J lost 12, with 15 bases in between. The CDR3 contains 12 residues. Looked up from germline, CDR1 is SSHAT and CDR2 is FNYEAQ (reference sequence). CDR3: CASSPNGLHQYF. CDR3 nucleotide sequence: TGTGCCAGCAGCCCAAACGGACTCCACCAGTATTTT.

The V call is TRBV6-2 or TRBV6-3, the J call TRBJ1-1; D is uncertain. Germline V gene lookup returns CDR1 MNHEY and CDR2 SVGEGT. Deletions cut 5 bases from V and 7 bases from J, with 11 bases between. This CDR3 contains 12 residues. CDR3 region: CASSRTGREAFF. The CDR3 DNA reads as TGTGCCAGCAGTCGGACGGGCCGTGAAGCTTTCTTT.

The genes are TRBV27 and TRBJ2-5; D possibly corresponds to TRBD2 (6 bases). Trimming stripped 3 bases from V and 4 bases from J, with 12 bases between. Looked up from germline, CDR1 is MNHEY and CDR2 is SMNVEV (reference sequence). The CDR3 is 14 residues long. The CDR3 DNA is TGTGCCAGCAGTTTCGGGGGAGTAATAGAGACCCAGTACTTC. This codes for CASSFGGVIETQYF.

This clonotype was observed a few times. The CDR3 spells CASSPPGRARANYGYTF. In DNA, the CDR3 is TGCGCCAGCAGCCCCCCAGGAAGGGCGAGAGCTAACTATGGCTACACCTTC. V and J are TRBV4-1 and TRBJ1-2; D not resolved. Germline CDR1 is MGHRA and CDR2 is YSYEKL. V dropped 4 bases and J dropped 0 bases, with 18 bases sitting between them. The CDR3 runs 17 residues.

This clonotype was counted at least ten times. This chain uses TRBV23-1 with TRBJ2-5, with TRBD2 matching over 9 bases. TRBV23-1 qualifies as an ORF whose function is uncertain. This CDR3 has 15 residues. V was clipped by 2 bases and J by 5 bases; unmatched bases: 6. The DNA of the CDR3 is TGCGCCAGCAGTCAAACGGGACTAGCCGGGGAGACCCAGTACTTC. Protein product: CASSQTGLAGETQYF.

The chain joins TRBV4-3 to TRBJ2-3; a weak D match, TRBD1 (5 bases). From germline, CDR1 is LGHNA and CDR2 YSLEER. Trimming pared 0 bases from V and 3 bases from J, leaving 13 bases between. The CDR3 totals 16 residues. The CDR3 sequence: CASSQDIGRTTDTQYF. DNA of the CDR3: TGCGCCAGCAGCCAAGATATAGGCAGGACAACAGATACGCAGTATTTT.

The genes are TRBV5-1 and TRBJ2-5, with 11 bases identical to TRBD2. The junction had 1 base not matched to a gene; V was cut back by 0 bases and J by 3 bases. This CDR3 comprises 15 residues. Germline V gene lookup returns CDR1 SGHRS and CDR2 YFSETQ. The CDR3 region is CASSLVSGGEETQYF. Here the CDR3 DNA reads TGCGCCAGCAGCTTGGTTAGCGGGGGGGAAGAGACCCAGTACTTC.

This sequence joins TRBV15 and TRBJ2-2; D is ambiguous. CDR1 and CDR2 from the germline V gene are LNHNV and YYDKDF (reference sequence). The CDR3 runs to 13 residues. Trimming removed 4 bases from V and 6 bases from J, with 9 bases in between. The CDR3 loop reads CATSIRVSGELFF. In DNA, the CDR3 is TGTGCCACCAGCATAAGGGTGTCCGGGGAGCTGTTTTTT.

This clonotype was recorded a few times. V usage is TRBV19 and J usage is TRBJ2-3; maybe TRBD2 (5 bases). The CDR3 extends over 13 amino acids. V was shortened by 9 bases and J by 4 bases, with 14 bases between the two germline ends. The germline V gene has CDR1 LNHDA and CDR2 SQIVND (reference sequence). CDR3 in DNA: TGTGCCAGCCGGGGTTCAGGACCAGATACGCAGTATTTT. Protein: CASRGSGPDTQYF.

In its sample, this clonotype was seen a few times. This chain's CDR3 is CASSNRGRNTEAFF. CDR3 in DNA: TGTGCCAGCAGCAACCGGGGGCGGAACACTGAAGCTTTCTTT. The chain recombines TRBV4-2 with TRBJ1-1, with D perhaps TRBD1 (6 bases). The V and J ends lost 5 bases and 1 base respectively, with 11 bases between them. The CDR3 is made up of 14 amino acids. Looked up from germline, CDR1 is LGHNA and CDR2 is YNFKEQ.

The rearrangement joins TRBV5-1 to TRBJ1-1, with 10 bases matching TRBD1. Per the germline V gene, CDR1 is SGHRS and CDR2 is YFSETQ. The CDR3 consists of 14 residues. The junction had 5 bases not matched to a gene; V was cut back by 4 bases and J by 5 bases. The CDR3 coding sequence is TGCGCCAGCAGCGGCGGACAGGGGGGAACTGAAGCTTTCTTT. This codes for CASSGGQGGTEAFF.

This clonotype was recorded a few times. This sequence joins TRBV7-2 and TRBJ2-3, with 11 bases that match TRBD1. Germline CDR1 SGHTA, CDR2 FQGNSA. CDR3 length: 16 amino acids. V lost 4 bases to trimming and J lost 5 bases; unmatched junction nucleotides: 8. This CDR3 reads CASSSYGQGAVDTQYF. CDR3 DNA sequence: TGTGCCAGCAGCTCCTACGGACAGGGGGCGGTAGATACGCAGTATTTT.

Details on this clonotype: The junction shows a germline mismatch at one end, possibly a read error. The chain has TRBV2 and TRBJ1-2; TRBD1 matches at 8 bases. This CDR3 region has 14 residues. CDR1 and CDR2 from the germline V gene are SNHLY and FYNNEI. The CDR3 sequence: CASSEGSGGSGLHF. CDR3 nucleotide sequence: TGTGCCAGCAGTGAAGGGTCAGGGGGCTCGGGACTACACTTC.

J is TRBJ2-3 and V is TRBV11-2; 10 bases fit TRBD2. Germline V lookup: CDR1 SGHAT, CDR2 FQNNGV. The CDR3 spans 15 residues. V lost 6 bases and J lost 0; bases outside the gene matches: 3. The DNA for the CDR3 is TGTGCCAGCAGACTAGCGGGGATGAGCACAGATACGCAGTATTTT. Protein sequence: CASRLAGMSTDTQYF.

This sequence joins TRBV7-3 and TRBJ2-3; either TRBD1 or TRBD2 may supply D (7 bases each). This CDR3 has 14 residues. Looked up from germline, CDR1 is SGHTA and CDR2 is FQGTGA. Trimming left V 4 bases short and J 5 bases short, with 13 bases between. The CDR3 DNA is TGTGCCAGCAGCTCCCAGGGGGGGGAAGATACGCAGTATTTT. Translating gives CASSSQGGEDTQYF.

This clonotype showed up just a few times. This chain links TRBV7-9 with TRBJ1-6, with a weak D call TRBD1 (6 bases). The CDR3 has 15 amino acids. The V and J ends lost 5 bases and 7 bases respectively, with 15 bases between them. Germline assignment: CDR1 SEHNR and CDR2 FQNEAQ (reference sequence). CDR3 in DNA: TGTGCCAGCAGCGCAACGGCGGGGGCGAATTCACCCCTCCACTTT. The encoded protein is CASSATAGANSPLHF. Full variable domain (rest looked up from reference TRBV7-9 and TRBJ1-6): DTGVSQNPRHKITKRGQNVTFRCDPISEHNRLYWYRQTLGQGPEFLTYFQNEAQLEKSRLLSDRFSAERPKGSFSTLEIQRTEQGDSAMYLCASSATAGANSPLHFGNGTRLTVT.

The chain links TRBV6-2 or TRBV6-3 to TRBJ2-3; D perhaps matches TRBD2 (6 bases). This CDR3 is 14 amino acids long. Germline CDR1 reads MNHEY; CDR2 reads SVGEGT. The germline V and J ends were trimmed by 7 bases and 1 base, with 12 bases remaining between them. CDR3 amino acids: CASIPASGTDTQYF. The CDR3 bases are TGTGCCAGCATTCCGGCTAGCGGCACAGATACGCAGTATTTT.

The chain links TRBV6-2 or TRBV6-3 to TRBJ1-2; D might be TRBD1 (6 bases). CDR3 length: 14 amino acids. Trimming removed 2 bases from V and 5 bases from J, with 12 bases in between. The germline V gene encodes CDR1 MNHEY and CDR2 SVGEGT. The CDR3 bases are TGTGCCAGCAGTTACGTGGCAGGGGTTTATGGCTACACCTTC. It yields the protein CASSYVAGVYGYTF.

This clonotype was counted only a few times. The rearrangement joins TRBV27 to TRBJ2-1; maybe TRBD2 (6 bases). The CDR3 length is 15 residues. Trimming removed 4 bases at V and 6 bases at J, with 16 bases between. Germline CDR1 MNHEY, CDR2 SMNVEV (reference sequence). CDR3 in amino acids: CASSSGEVYGNEQFF. The CDR3 DNA reads as TGTGCCAGCAGTTCGGGGGAAGTCTACGGCAATGAGCAGTTCTTC.

The chain is built from TRBV4-1 and TRBJ2-1; D might be TRBD1 or TRBD2, each matching 5 bases. Germline CDR1 MGHRA, CDR2 YSYEKL. The CDR3 sequence is 16 residues long. The germline V and J ends were trimmed by 1 base and 4 bases, with 14 bases remaining between them. The CDR3 region has the DNA TGCGCCAGCAGCCAAGGGGGACGGACTGCGTACAATGAGCAGTTCTTC. Its translation is CASSQGGRTAYNEQFF.

This clonotype was detected only a few times. V usage is TRBV10-3 and J usage is TRBJ1-2, with TRBD1 as a possible D gene (5 bases). Germline lookup yields CDR1 ENHRY and CDR2 SYGVKD. V dropped 3 bases and J dropped 0 bases, with 8 bases sitting between them. This CDR3 is 14 amino acids long. CDR3 loop: CAISDVGANYGYTF. CDR3 nucleotide sequence: TGTGCCATCAGTGATGTGGGGGCTAACTATGGCTACACCTTC.

The chain combines TRBV12-3 or TRBV12-4 with TRBJ1-2; maybe TRBD1 (5 bases). CDR3 length: 13 residues. V gave up 6 bases and J gave up 6 bases, with 14 bases separating them. The CDR3, as DNA: TGTGCCAGCAGCACCAGGGTAGTCGATGGCTACACCTTC. Translation: CASSTRVVDGYTF.

The rearrangement uses TRBV20-1 and TRBJ2-3, with D unclear. This CDR3 contains 13 residues. V was clipped by 4 bases and J by 2 bases, with 10 bases between them. Germline V CDR1 and CDR2: DFQATT, SNEGSKA (reference sequence). The CDR3 spells CSATLVNTDTQYF. CDR3 bases: TGCAGTGCTACCCTAGTAAACACAGATACGCAGTATTTT.

The V call is TRBV2, the J call TRBJ2-7; D assignment may be TRBD1 or TRBD2 (5 bases each). V was cut by 8 bases and J by 7 bases, with 21 bases left in between. Per germline, CDR1 SNHLY and CDR2 FYNNEI. CDR3 length: 14 amino acids. The CDR3 protein is CASGATGTQGEQYF. The CDR3 DNA reads as TGTGCCAGCGGCGCGACTGGGACCCAGGGAGAGCAGTACTTC.

The chain is built from TRBV27 and TRBJ2-3, with TRBD2 matching 11 bases. This CDR3 has 15 amino acids. Losses at the gene ends were 5 bases for V and 4 bases for J; bases not matched to a gene: 5. Germline CDR1 MNHEY, CDR2 SMNVEV (reference sequence). The CDR3 DNA follows: TGTGCCAGCAGTGTAACTAGCGGGGGTTCAGATACGCAGTATTTT. Amino acids: CASSVTSGGSDTQYF.

The table lists this clonotype with many counts. The chain joins TRBV27 to TRBJ1-6; the D is unclear. V lost 6 bases, J lost 9 bases, and 9 bases lay in between. The CDR3 contains 12 residues. Germline V gives CDR1 MNHEY, CDR2 SMNVEV (reference sequence). CDR3 sequence: CASRSVGSPLHF. DNA for the CDR3: TGTGCCAGCAGATCCGTAGGTTCACCCCTCCACTTT.

Only a few counts were recorded for this clonotype. The CDR3 region is CASSVDGGGYREQFF. In DNA form, the CDR3 reads TGTGCCAGCAGCGTAGATGGGGGGGGTTACCGGGAGCAGTTCTTC. The chain joins TRBV9 to TRBJ2-1, with 7 positions matching TRBD2. CDR1 and CDR2 from the germline V gene are SGDLS and YYNGEE. The CDR3 loop spans 15 amino acids. V lost 0 bases and J lost 10; bases outside the gene matches: 10.

This clonotype appeared many times. This chain joins TRBV4-3 and TRBJ2-7; TRBD1 agrees at 9 bases. Germline V gene sequence: CDR1 LGHNA, CDR2 YSLEER. CDR3 length equals 15 residues. After removal of 4 bases from V and 5 bases from J, the junction contained 9 bases not matched to a gene. CDR3 sequence (DNA): TGCGCCAGCAGCCCTCTGGGGACAGGGCGCCACGAGCAGTACTTC. Its protein product is CASSPLGTGRHEQYF.

This clonotype occurred many times. The chain employs TRBV7-2 and TRBJ2-3; TRBD2 matches 9 bases. From germline, CDR1 is SGHTA and CDR2 FQGNSA. The CDR3 contains 16 residues. V shed 3 bases and J 0 bases; nucleotides not matched to a gene: 4. CDR3: CASSFRAGGSTDTQYF. In nucleotides, the CDR3 is TGTGCCAGCAGCTTTAGAGCGGGGGGAAGCACAGATACGCAGTATTTT.

The chain is built from TRBV7-2 and TRBJ2-2, with TRBD2 matching over 7 bases. The CDR3 has 15 residues. After removal of 5 bases from V and 6 bases from J, the junction contained 9 bases not matched to a gene. The germline V gene encodes CDR1 SGHTA and CDR2 FQGNSA. CDR3 sequence: CASSLGLDRSGELFF. DNA for the CDR3: TGTGCCAGCAGCCTCGGACTAGATAGGTCCGGGGAGCTGTTTTTT.